Listed below are T cell receptor beta chains from one sample, sequenced in a study of shared clonotypes between healthy human individuals. TCRdb's table, derived via immunoSEQ multiplex PCR, lists solely in-frame clones and lacks some. The repertoire holds about 1.4 million clones, more than 95% seen once, with over 1% in the top ten. The sample consisted of naive CD4+ T cells sorted from blood. These receptors were collected from a man in his thirties or forties in good health. CDR3s include the opening cysteine and the closing phenylalanine or tryptophan. D genes are given only for firm matches. Rows give clone size only sometimes, using once, few, many, or a class for an expanded clone.

size: NA; D: NA; J: TRBJ2-6; V: TRBV4-3; CDR3: CASSRDWPQASGANVLTF; DNA: TGCGCCAGCAGCCGGGATTGGCCGCAAGCGTCTGGGGCCAACGTCCTGACTTTC
size: NA; D: TRBD1; J: TRBJ2-7; V: TRBV18; CDR3: CASSPARDRDYEQYF; DNA: TGTGCCAGCTCACCGGCCCGGGACAGGGACTACGAGCAGTACTTC
size: NA; D: TRBD1; J: TRBJ2-7; V: TRBV29-1; CDR3: CSADAGTGPYEQYF; DNA: TGCTCCGCCGATGCCGGGACAGGACCCTACGAGCAGTACTTC
size: NA; D: NA; J: TRBJ1-1; V: TRBV29-1; CDR3: CSVGLSGTEAFF; DNA: TGCAGCGTTGGGTTAAGTGGCACTGAAGCTTTCTTT
size: NA; D: NA; J: TRBJ2-1; V: TRBV7-9; CDR3: CASSIRTAGSYNEQFF; DNA: TGTGCCAGCAGCATCCGGACGGCGGGCTCCTACAATGAGCAGTTCTTC
size: NA; D: NA; J: TRBJ2-3; V: TRBV6-6; CDR3: CASSYGGRGSTDTQYF; DNA: TGTGCCAGCAGTTATGGTGGGAGGGGGAGCACAGATACGCAGTATTTT
size: NA; D: NA; J: TRBJ2-7; V: TRBV14; CDR3: CASSQGLGSYEQYF; DNA: TGTGCCAGCAGCCAAGGTCTGGGAAGCTACGAGCAGTACTTC
size: NA; D: NA; J: TRBJ2-7; V: TRBV14; CDR3: CASSQGLIPLYEQYF; DNA: TGTGCCAGCAGCCAGGGATTAATCCCCCTCTACGAGCAGTACTTC
size: NA; D: NA; J: TRBJ2-3; V: TRBV5-4; CDR3: CASSAPSATDTQYF; DNA: TGTGCCAGCAGCGCACCTAGCGCCACAGATACGCAGTATTTT
size: NA; D: NA; J: TRBJ1-5; V: TRBV28; CDR3: CASSFGTPTLLLHF; DNA: TGTGCCAGCAGTTTTGGGACGCCCACTCTGCTCTTGCATTTT
size: NA; D: TRBD1; J: TRBJ2-5; V: TRBV7-2; CDR3: CASRDTGGSETQYF; DNA: TGTGCCAGCAGGGATACAGGGGGCTCAGAGACCCAGTACTTC
size: NA; D: NA; J: TRBJ2-1; V: TRBV9; CDR3: CASSVRPEVFSYNEQFF; DNA: TGTGCCAGCAGCGTAAGGCCAGAAGTATTCTCCTACAATGAGCAGTTCTTC
size: NA; D: NA; J: TRBJ2-2; V: TRBV29-1; CDR3: CSVEGSSPTGELFF; DNA: TGCAGCGTTGAGGGGTCAAGCCCCACCGGGGAGCTGTTTTTT
size: NA; D: TRBD2; J: TRBJ2-2; V: TRBV9; CDR3: CASSGGLASGELFF; DNA: TGTGCCAGCAGTGGCGGACTAGCTTCCGGGGAGCTGTTTTTT
size: NA; D: NA; J: TRBJ2-3; V: TRBV21-1; CDR3: CASSKAKVTSGVWSRDTDTQYF; DNA: TGTGCCAGCAGCAAAGCAAAAGTAACTAGCGGTGTTTGGAGTAGGGACACAGATACGCAGTATTTT
size: NA; D: NA; J: TRBJ1-1; V: TRBV14; CDR3: CASSQDQGITEAFF; DNA: TGTGCCAGCAGCCAAGATCAGGGTATCACTGAAGCTTTCTTT
size: NA; D: NA; J: TRBJ2-5; V: TRBV7-9; CDR3: CASSLDGVIQETQYF; DNA: TGTGCCAGCAGCTTAGACGGGGTAATCCAAGAGACCCAGTACTTC
size: NA; D: TRBD2; J: TRBJ2-2; V: TRBV15; CDR3: CATSPGLAGSGELFF; DNA: TGTGCCACCAGCCCGGGACTAGCGGGATCCGGGGAGCTGTTTTTT
size: once; D: NA; J: TRBJ2-1; V: TRBV5-1; CDR3: CASSLWGYEGQFF; DNA: TGCGCCAGCAGCTTGTGGGGGTATGAAGGGCAGTTCTTC
size: NA; D: NA; J: TRBJ2-3; V: TRBV7-6; CDR3: CASSLFELSSTDTQYF; DNA: TGTGCCAGCAGCTTATTTGAATTGAGTAGCACAGATACGCAGTATTTT
size: NA; D: NA; J: TRBJ2-3; V: TRBV11-3; CDR3: CASSKSTDTQYF; DNA: TGTGCCAGCAGCAAATCCACAGATACGCAGTATTTT
size: NA; D: NA; J: TRBJ2-7; V: TRBV2; CDR3: CASRQAVSLGSYEQYF; DNA: TGTGCCAGCAGACAAGCAGTAAGCTTGGGCTCCTACGAGCAGTACTTC
size: NA; D: TRBD2; J: TRBJ2-1; V: TRBV10-3; CDR3: CAIRLAGEVYEQFF; DNA: TGTGCCATCAGACTAGCGGGAGAGGTCTATGAGCAGTTCTTC
size: NA; D: NA; J: TRBJ1-1; V: TRBV18; CDR3: CASSPDRGTWNTEAFF; DNA: TGTGCCAGCTCACCAGACCGGGGGACTTGGAACACTGAAGCTTTCTTT
size: NA; D: TRBD1; J: TRBJ2-7; V: TRBV29-1; CDR3: CSVVAGQVGEQYF; DNA: TGCAGCGTTGTCGCTGGACAGGTCGGCGAGCAGTACTTC
size: NA; D: TRBD2; J: TRBJ2-3; V: TRBV28; CDR3: CASSFPGLAGEGTQYF; DNA: TGTGCCAGCAGTTTCCCGGGACTAGCGGGAGAGGGTACGCAGTATTTT
size: NA; D: NA; J: TRBJ2-7; V: TRBV27; CDR3: CASSQLGRMGYEQYF; DNA: TGTGCCAGCAGTCAATTAGGGAGAATGGGCTACGAGCAGTACTTC
size: NA; D: TRBD1; J: TRBJ2-7; V: TRBV4-1; CDR3: CASSHSGQNYEQYF; DNA: TGCGCCAGCAGCCACTCGGGACAGAACTACGAGCAGTACTTC
size: NA; D: NA; J: TRBJ2-7; V: TRBV15; CDR3: CATSRLADEQYF; DNA: TGTGCCACCAGCAGACTGGCAGACGAGCAGTACTTC
size: NA; D: NA; J: TRBJ2-3; V: TRBV7-2; CDR3: CASSLVPSAGTQYF; DNA: TGTGCCAGCAGCTTAGTGCCAAGCGCAGGTACGCAGTATTTT
size: NA; D: NA; J: TRBJ2-1; V: TRBV7-2; CDR3: CASSLGVHEQFF; DNA: TGTGCCAGCAGCTTGGGTGTGCATGAGCAGTTCTTC
size: NA; D: NA; J: TRBJ2-3; V: TRBV29-1; CDR3: CSVDKRRAGNTQYF; DNA: TGCAGCGTTGATAAACGAAGGGCTGGGAATACGCAGTATTTT
size: NA; D: TRBD2; J: TRBJ2-7; V: TRBV18; CDR3: CASSPRELAPIFPPYEQYF; DNA: TGTGCCAGCTCACCAAGGGAACTAGCGCCGATCTTTCCGCCCTACGAGCAGTACTTC
size: NA; D: TRBD1; J: TRBJ2-2; V: TRBV29-1; CDR3: CSVAPGGTGELFF; DNA: TGCAGCGTTGCACCAGGGGGCACCGGGGAGCTGTTTTTT
size: NA; D: NA; J: TRBJ2-1; V: TRBV4-2; CDR3: CASSQVRRERGANEQFF; DNA: TGTGCCAGCAGCCAAGTTCGCCGGGAGAGGGGTGCCAATGAGCAGTTCTTC
size: NA; D: TRBD1; J: TRBJ2-1; V: TRBV5-1; CDR3: CASGLGTGGYNEQFF; DNA: TGCGCCAGCGGACTCGGGACAGGGGGTTACAATGAGCAGTTCTTC
size: NA; D: NA; J: TRBJ1-2; V: TRBV6-1; CDR3: CASSEADAGWNYGYTF; DNA: TGTGCCAGCAGTGAAGCCGACGCAGGGTGGAACTATGGCTACACCTTC
size: NA; D: NA; J: TRBJ1-2; V: TRBV2; CDR3: CASREQDNDGYTF; DNA: TGTGCCAGCAGAGAACAGGATAATGATGGCTACACCTTC
size: NA; D: NA; J: TRBJ2-7; V: TRBV5-4; CDR3: CASSLDLFGERQHYEQYF; DNA: TGTGCCAGCAGCTTGGACTTATTCGGGGAACGACAGCACTACGAGCAGTACTTC
size: NA; D: TRBD1; J: TRBJ1-2; V: TRBV6-5; CDR3: CASSSGQGDGYTF; DNA: TGTGCCAGCAGTTCGGGACAGGGGGATGGCTACACCTTC
size: NA; D: TRBD1; J: TRBJ1-1; V: TRBV5-1; CDR3: CASSLGGGAFESEAFF; DNA: TGCGCCAGCAGCTTGGGAGGGGGCGCGTTTGAAAGTGAAGCTTTCTTT
size: NA; D: NA; J: TRBJ2-1; V: TRBV21-1; CDR3: CASSPHRAPRPYNEQFF; DNA: TGTGCCAGCAGCCCCCACAGGGCGCCACGGCCCTACAATGAGCAGTTCTTC
size: once; D: NA; J: TRBJ2-6; V: TRBV5-1; CDR3: CASSLDNRVSGANVLTF; DNA: TGCGCCAGCAGCTTGGACAACAGGGTCTCTGGGGCCAACGTCCTGACTTTC
size: NA; D: NA; J: TRBJ2-5; V: TRBV2; CDR3: CARGQETQYF; DNA: TGTGCCAGAGGGCAAGAGACCCAGTACTTC
size: NA; D: TRBD1; J: TRBJ2-1; V: TRBV4-3; CDR3: CASSQATGGFYNEQFF; DNA: TGCGCCAGCAGCCAAGCGACAGGGGGTTTCTACAATGAGCAGTTCTTC
size: NA; D: TRBD1; J: TRBJ1-5; V: TRBV19; CDR3: CASSIGDRVNQPQHF; DNA: TGTGCCAGTAGTATCGGGGACAGGGTGAATCAGCCCCAGCATTTT
size: NA; D: NA; J: TRBJ2-5; V: TRBV7-2; CDR3: CASSLAAPETQYF; DNA: TGTGCCAGCAGCTTAGCGGCCCCAGAGACCCAGTACTTC
size: NA; D: NA; J: TRBJ2-2; V: TRBV5-4; CDR3: CASSLQAGSPGELFF; DNA: TGTGCCAGCAGCTTGCAGGCGGGGTCCCCCGGGGAGCTGTTTTTT
size: once; D: TRBD2; J: TRBJ2-1; V: TRBV9; CDR3: CASSAQRGGVGLYNEQFF; DNA: TGTGCCAGCAGCGCCCAAAGGGGAGGGGTAGGTCTTTACAATGAGCAGTTCTTC
size: NA; D: NA; J: TRBJ2-4; V: TRBV5-1; CDR3: CASSTGAREENIQYF; DNA: TGCGCCAGCAGTACAGGTGCCCGGGAAGAAAACATTCAGTACTTC
size: once; D: TRBD2; J: TRBJ2-2; V: TRBV7-9; CDR3: CASSLAQTSATGELFF; DNA: TGTGCCAGCAGCTTAGCGCAGACTAGCGCCACCGGGGAGCTGTTTTTT
size: NA; D: NA; J: TRBJ1-5; V: TRBV5-1; CDR3: CASSLDGSQPQHF; DNA: TGCGCCAGCAGCTTGGACGGCTCTCAGCCCCAGCATTTT
size: NA; D: TRBD1; J: TRBJ2-7; V: TRBV5-4; CDR3: CASSWTGSYEQYF; DNA: TGTGCCAGCAGCTGGACAGGGTCCTACGAGCAGTACTTC
size: NA; D: NA; J: TRBJ2-7; V: TRBV11-2; CDR3: CASSFRAEQYF; DNA: TGTGCCAGCAGCTTCAGGGCCGAGCAGTACTTC
size: NA; D: TRBD2; J: TRBJ2-7; V: TRBV5-6; CDR3: CASSFSSGSFYEQYF; DNA: TGTGCCAGCAGCTTTTCTAGCGGGAGTTTCTACGAGCAGTACTTC
size: NA; D: TRBD1; J: TRBJ1-2; V: TRBV5-4; CDR3: CASSKAETGNYGYTF; DNA: TGTGCCAGCAGCAAAGCCGAGACAGGGAACTATGGCTACACCTTC
size: NA; D: TRBD2; J: TRBJ2-7; V: TRBV28; CDR3: CASRMASGSSYEQYF; DNA: TGTGCCAGCAGAATGGCTAGCGGTAGCTCCTACGAGCAGTACTTC